The 5 T cell receptor beta chains listed next were all sequenced from one sample in a study of cytomegalovirus exposure and HLA in healthy donors. Use of 60 Vbeta and 13 Jbeta primers characterized the PCR. The assay was immunoSEQ multiplex PCR, and TCRdb's table has in-frame clones only and misses some. The table includes over 150,000 clones, approximately 80% detected once. Sequencing was done on a sample of PBMCs. The source is a woman in her forties or fifties in good health and CMV-seropositive.

The rearrangement links TRBV28 to TRBJ1-3; D gene unclear. Trimming removed 2 bases at V and 8 bases at J, with 13 bases between. CDR3 size: 14 residues. Germline CDR1 and CDR2: MDHEN and SYDVKM. The CDR3 loop reads CASSLPSTRDTIYF. The CDR3 DNA follows: TGTGCCAGCAGTTTACCCAGCACCCGGGACACCATATATTTT.

The J gene is TRBJ2-7, the V gene TRBV19; 8 nucleotides match TRBD2. The germline CDR1 and CDR2 sequences are LNHDA and SQIVND (reference sequence). V was pared by 6 bases and J by 2 bases, with 3 bases of the junction left unmatched. The CDR3 totals 13 residues. The CDR3 DNA reads TGTGCCAGTAGAGCGGGGGTAACCTACGAGCAGTACTTC. It codes for CASRAGVTYEQYF.

The chain couples TRBV4-3 to TRBJ2-7; D remains unclear. The V and J ends lost 0 bases and 1 base respectively, with 7 bases between them. The CDR3 totals 14 residues. The V gene's germline CDR1 is LGHNA and CDR2 YSLEER. CDR3 loop: CASSQDFPSYEQYF. Written as DNA, the CDR3 is TGCGCCAGCAGCCAAGATTTTCCTTCCTACGAGCAGTACTTC.

V is TRBV18 and J is TRBJ1-2; D ambiguous. The CDR3 covers 15 residues. Deletions cut 4 bases from V and 7 bases from J, with 19 bases between. Germline-derived CDR1 and CDR2 are KGHSH and LQKENI. The CDR3 region has the DNA TGTGCCAGCTCACGAGGCAGCGAGGGTGGGTCTGGCTACACCTTC. It encodes CASSRGSEGGSGYTF.

The V and J genes are TRBV5-1 and TRBJ1-1; tentative D call: TRBD1 (5 bases). Trimming removed 0 bases from V and 6 bases from J, with 9 bases in between. From germline, CDR1 is SGHRS and CDR2 YFSETQ. This CDR3 comprises 13 residues. The CDR3, as DNA: TGCGCCAGCAGCTTGGGTAGGGGTGCTGAAGCTTTCTTT. This gives the protein CASSLGRGAEAFF.